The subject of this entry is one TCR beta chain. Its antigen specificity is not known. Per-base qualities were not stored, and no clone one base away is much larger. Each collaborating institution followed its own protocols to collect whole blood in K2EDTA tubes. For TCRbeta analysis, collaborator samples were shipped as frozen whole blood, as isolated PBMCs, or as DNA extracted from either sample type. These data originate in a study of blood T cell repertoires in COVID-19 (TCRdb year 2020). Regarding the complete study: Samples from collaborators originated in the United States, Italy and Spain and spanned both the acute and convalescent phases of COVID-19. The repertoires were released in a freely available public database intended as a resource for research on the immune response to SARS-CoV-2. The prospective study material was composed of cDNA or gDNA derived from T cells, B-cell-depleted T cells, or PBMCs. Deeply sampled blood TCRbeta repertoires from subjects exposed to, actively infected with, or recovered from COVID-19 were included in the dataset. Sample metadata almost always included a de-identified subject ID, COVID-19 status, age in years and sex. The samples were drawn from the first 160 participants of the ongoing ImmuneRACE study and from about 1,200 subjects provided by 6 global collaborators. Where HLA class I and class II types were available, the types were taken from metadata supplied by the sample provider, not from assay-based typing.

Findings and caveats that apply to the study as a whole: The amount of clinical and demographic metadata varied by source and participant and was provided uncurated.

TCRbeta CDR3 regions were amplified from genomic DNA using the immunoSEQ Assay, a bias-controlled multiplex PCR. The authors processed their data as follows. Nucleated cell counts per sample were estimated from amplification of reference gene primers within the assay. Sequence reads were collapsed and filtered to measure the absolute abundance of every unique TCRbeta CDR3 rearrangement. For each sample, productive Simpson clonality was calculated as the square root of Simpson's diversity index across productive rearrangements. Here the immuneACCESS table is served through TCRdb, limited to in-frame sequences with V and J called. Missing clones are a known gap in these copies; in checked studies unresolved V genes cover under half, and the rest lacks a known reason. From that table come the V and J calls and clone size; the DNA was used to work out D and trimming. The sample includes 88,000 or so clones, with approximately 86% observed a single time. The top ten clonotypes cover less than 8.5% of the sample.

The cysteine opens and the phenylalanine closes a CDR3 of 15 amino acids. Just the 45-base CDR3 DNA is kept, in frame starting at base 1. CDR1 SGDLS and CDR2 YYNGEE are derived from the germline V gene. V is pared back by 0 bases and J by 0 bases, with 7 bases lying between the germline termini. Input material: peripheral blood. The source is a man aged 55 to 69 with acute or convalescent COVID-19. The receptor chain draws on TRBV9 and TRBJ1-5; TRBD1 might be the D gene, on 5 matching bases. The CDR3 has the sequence CASSVAGYSNQPQHF. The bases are TGTGCCAGCAGCGTAGCAGGGTATAGCAATCAGCCCCAGCATTTT.